This T cell receptor (beta chain) was identified in a study of Ad26.COV2.S vaccination and SARS-CoV-2 variants. About the research overall: Intramuscular Ad26.COV2.S at 5x10^10 or 1x10^11 viral particles.

The data were produced by immunoSEQ multiplex PCR, yet TCRdb's version contains in-frame clones alone and is incomplete. The profile shows 440,000 or so clones, 80% to 90% of them singletons. The treatment is: 15 to 20 received Ad26.COV2.S at low or high dose, single or two shots; several received placebo; per-sample allocation not given. Specimen acquisition occurred on day 63 following the initial vaccine or placebo injection. This clone was found once. Germline lookup yields CDR1 MNHEY and CDR2 SMNVEV (reference sequence). V was pared by 8 bases and J by 0 bases, with 17 bases between. CDR3 size: 15 residues.

Sequencing was performed on peripheral blood, taken in a trial of Ad26.COV2.S vaccine versus placebo. This TCR came from a person between 18 and 59 years old who received the Ad26.COV2.S COVID-19 vaccine or a placebo. The chain uses TRBV27 and TRBJ2-7, with D perhaps matching TRBD1 (6 bases). The CDR3: CASLPQGPSSYEQYF. CDR3 DNA sequence: TGTGCCAGCTTACCACAGGGACCCAGCTCCTACGAGCAGTACTTC.